This T cell receptor beta chain was sequenced during a study of cytomegalovirus exposure and HLA in healthy donors (dated by TCRdb to 2015 to 2018). A note on the overall study: An earlier analysis of roughly 610 of the donors reported roughly 300 Gb of sequence data and roughly 120 million unique TCR beta sequences obtained from around 190 million T cells. An early release that covered 500 to 800 HLA-typed donors contained about 290 gigabases of sequencing data and approximately 85 million unique TCR sequences. Of the 300 to 450 genotyped donors, roughly 85% fell in the genetic ancestry cluster associated with self-reported Caucasian donors. The study was designed to test whether signatures of past pathogen exposure could be identified by cataloging public T cell receptors. The T cell repertoires of roughly 660 subjects were profiled by immunosequencing and related to cytomegalovirus serostatus. Along with the roughly 710-subject first cohort, a separate validation cohort of around 110 different subjects was used. The study combined high-throughput TCR immunosequencing, statistical association of individual TCRs with disease status, and machine learning to predict cytomegalovirus infection status. In a later analysis, previously published TCR beta repertoires from 550 to 750 donors were re-analyzed and high-resolution HLA genotyping was added so that TCR occurrence patterns could be studied. Rather than drawing on any new phenotypic data, the later analysis identified candidate immune exposures from TCR beta sequences and the way those sequences occurred across donors. In an earlier analysis of 587 of the donors, high-throughput TCR beta sequencing was used to judge whether each TCR beta V gene segment behaved as functional or pseudogenic. Alongside the repertoire data, information on donor age, sex, ethnicity and CMV serostatus was compiled. A later genetic analysis used genome-wide SNP genotypes for about 65% of the 666 donors, treating that subset as a discovery cohort. Every repertoire in the discovery cohort had been generated on one and the same sequencing platform. Both class I and class II loci were covered by HLA typing, at four-digit resolution. Typing coverage differed by locus: A, B, C, DRB1 and DQB1 were typed in roughly 620-630 donors, DQA1 in approximately 520, DPA1 in 600 to 610, and DPB1 in 450 to 490. A handful of DR-DQ haplotypes were handled as single units for association and clustering because linkage in the cohort was strong. Among 398 genotyped donors of the cohort, an average of around 240,000 unique TCR beta nucleotide sequences were sequenced per donor, 15% to 20% of them non-productive.

On this clone: There is no known antigen for this receptor. No much larger clone exists at a distance of one base, and base qualities are not known.

V and J lose 4 bases and 2 bases, and a span of 24 bases separates them. The CDR3 goes from the cysteine to the phenylalanine over 18 residues. The sequence is cut down to CDR3 DNA, 54 bases in frame from base 1. For CDR1 and CDR2, the germline V gene lists SGHDT and YYEEEE. The library came from the immunoSEQ multiplex PCR assay. For the multiplex PCR, a mixture combining 60 forward primers for TCR Vbeta segments and 13 reverse primers for TCR Jbeta segments was used. A multiplex PCR assay on genomic DNA amplified the CDR3 region of rearranged TCR beta genes. The Illumina HiSeq System was used to sequence the amplified TCR beta libraries as 87-base-pair reads. The authors' analysis ran thus. A later analysis tallied around 87 million unique TCR beta chains across the 700 or so repertoires, and some 12 million of those chains were shared by two or more donors. Raw reads were error-corrected and collapsed into unique sequences with a nearest-neighbor algorithm that merged closely related sequences to remove PCR and sequencing errors. To assign V, D and J gene segments, CDR3 sequences were aligned to IMGT reference sequences. Each retained sequence needed at least a six-nucleotide match to both a V gene segment and a J gene segment. Rearrangements were classified as productive when the CDR3 lacked stop codons and remained in frame with V and J, and all other rearrangements were classified as non-productive. Following IMGT convention, CDR3 was defined as the stretch from the second conserved V-encoded cysteine to the conserved J-encoded phenylalanine. The earlier analysis of around 640 of the donors excluded sequences that lacked an unambiguous match to a single V gene segment. In an earlier analysis of 587 of the donors, V segments were called functional above 56.7% productive rearrangements and were called segregating when the between-donor standard deviation exceeded 5%. A statistical classification framework was developed to diagnose cytomegalovirus status using the catalog of TCR beta chain sequences. In a later analysis, V and J genes were assigned by comparing TCR nucleotide sequences against IMGT/GENE-DB human TR gene sequences. In a later analysis, CDR3 sequences and most-parsimonious VDJ recombination scenarios were assigned using the TCRdist pipeline. In a later analysis, each TCR beta chain was defined by its CDR3 amino acid sequence together with its V-gene family, and reads without a unique V-gene family were excluded. To address suspected cross-contamination and a sequencing artifact, a later analysis removed a few hundred highly shared, low-generation-probability nucleotide sequences. For each public chain, a later analysis derived a clonal expansion index from normalized ranks of inferred template counts within each repertoire. Generation probabilities in a later analysis came from a VDJ recombination model fitted to out-of-frame rearrangements, and those results were checked against IGoR. Hypergeometric tests were used in a later analysis to score TCR-TCR, TCR-HLA and TCR-CMV co-occurrence, with a repertoire-size bias correction applied to the TCR pairs. To estimate false discovery rates, a later analysis permuted the HLA or CMV assignments 20 times. In a later analysis, co-occurring TCRs were grouped with DBSCAN, and TCRdist sequence similarity was added when clustering was performed within HLA-allele-positive subsets. For co-occurrence clustering, repertoires with fewer than 30,000 or more than 120,000 public chains were excluded, along with about five repertoires with anomalous nucleotide sharing. What TCRdb holds here is the immuneACCESS table cut down to in-frame rearrangements. Part of the clones is not present; checked against another copy, under half of the missing clones reflect an unresolved V gene, and the others are unexplained. From that table come the V and J calls and clone size; the DNA was used to work out D and trimming. This sample lists under 150,000 clones; roughly 72% were detected once. The ten largest clonotypes hold less than 2.5% of the sample.

The cohort comprised some 700 healthy bone marrow donors. Cohort members were all nominally healthy when sampled, although unrecorded immune exposures were likely present. The donor was CMV seronegative and belonged to the group of 320 or so seronegative cohort members. A peripheral blood sample was provided by each donor, and peripheral blood mononuclear cells were used for TCR beta sequencing. The Qiagen DNeasy Blood Extraction Kit was used to extract genomic DNA from the blood cell samples. The investigation overall reported the following: A further reported finding was that TCR beta sequences accurately predicted the HLA-A and HLA-B alleles for most subjects in the first cohort. According to a later analysis, TCR association rates differed among HLA loci, with DRB1 alleles showing the most associated TCRs and HLA-C alleles showing the fewest. CMV serostatus was the only immune exposure information available for the cohort. While some public TCRs were present in many individuals, most TCR sequences turned up only very rarely across donors. The cohort was sequenced for TCR beta chains only, and without alpha or paired-chain data the features that could be detected were limited. A cluster of highly shared sequence variants was judged likely to be a technical artifact of the sequencing pipeline. The authors suggested that the approach could potentially be generalized to other disease states and immunological phenotypes. A later analysis found that most CMV-associated TCR beta chains appeared HLA-restricted, with HLA associations seemingly driven largely by CMV exposure. The classifier was reported to diagnose cytomegalovirus status with high specificity and sensitivity in both the original cohort and the validation cohort. Because the 87-base-pair reads could not distinguish some IMGT-functional V segments, including TRBV6-2 and TRBV6-3, those segments were excluded. Roughly uniform sequencing depth across donors was assumed in presence/absence analyses, although this assumption may not hold. When HLA alleles, especially DR and DQ, strongly co-occurred, attributing TCR associations to individual alleles was difficult. At a false discovery rate of 0.05, a later analysis linked fewer than 20,000 TCR beta sequences to specific HLA alleles. The study listed 150 to 200 TCR beta chains as associated with cytomegalovirus. Linkage disequilibrium might explain the correlated functional status among segregating V segments, but an unknown experimental factor could not be ruled out. Three of the identified cytomegalovirus-associated TCR beta chains were confirmed in vitro to be specific for cytomegalovirus antigens. In an earlier analysis of some 550 of the donors, most TCR beta V segments were observed in productive rearrangements about 90% or about 30% of the time, broadly matching IMGT annotations. According to a later genetic analysis, donors in an Asian-associated ancestry cluster had fewer N-insertions in productive TCRs than the roughly 670-donor mean. In a later analysis, HLA-associated TCR beta chains were found to be more clonally expanded and to have lower generation probabilities than equally common non-associated chains. The earlier analysis of approximately 540 of the donors excluded fewer than 20 rarely observed V segments, including chromosome 9 orphons, because counts were too low. An association between a missense DCLRE1C variant and V-gene and J-gene trimming of TCR beta chains was found in a later genetic analysis and replicated in an independent cohort. Because HLA typing was missing for some donors at each locus, association tests included only the typed subset. Several of the top co-occurrence clusters appeared to be linked to parvovirus B19, influenza, CMV and Epstein-Barr virus, according to a later analysis.

Sequencing used PBMCs. The sequence was obtained from a middle-aged man in good health and CMV-seronegative. The chain was built from TRBV5-6 and TRBJ1-2; too little of a D gene remains to name it. The DNA reads as follows: TGTGCCAGCAGCCGGCTCTCGGGGAACGCACAATTAAACTATGGCTACACCTTC. Translated, it gives CASSRLSGNAQLNYGYTF.